These 30 T cell receptor beta chains were all obtained from the same sample, sequenced in a study of blood T cell repertoires in COVID-19. The table came from immunoSEQ multiplex PCR; TCRdb's copy has only in-frame clones and leaves some out. Here the sample spans 150,000 to 200,000 clones, roughly 79% being singletons. The sequencing input was peripheral blood. The receptors were sampled from a middle-aged woman with COVID-19, enrolled during active disease.

V and J are TRBV6-1 and TRBJ1-5; maybe TRBD1 (6 bases). V was clipped by 2 bases and J by 1 base, with 18 bases between them. Germline-derived CDR1 and CDR2 are MNHNS and SASEGT. The CDR3 sequence is 18 residues long. CDR3: CASSESLWGGLSNQPQHF. The CDR3 DNA is TGTGCCAGCAGTGAATCTTTGTGGGGGGGCCTGAGCAATCAGCCCCAGCATTTT.

The gene calls are TRBV5-4 and TRBJ2-7; D unresolved. V was trimmed by 0 bases and J by 3 bases, leaving 10 bases between them. The CDR3 spans 14 residues. The germline gives CDR1 SGHNT, CDR2 YYREEE (reference sequence). CDR3 sequence reads: CASSLEQNHYEQYF. The CDR3 bases are TGTGCCAGCAGCTTGGAACAGAACCACTACGAGCAGTACTTC.

The chain recombines TRBV19 with TRBJ1-4, with a tentative D call TRBD1 (6 bases). V was cut by 7 bases and J by 7 bases, with 13 bases left in between. This CDR3 contains 13 residues. The V gene's germline CDR1 is LNHDA and CDR2 SQIVND (reference sequence). CDR3 residues: CASTGQLGEKLFF. The CDR3 coding sequence is TGTGCCAGTACTGGACAGTTGGGTGAAAAACTGTTTTTT.

This chain joins TRBV2 and TRBJ2-1, with unresolved D. The CDR3 spans 12 residues. Germline V gives CDR1 SNHLY, CDR2 FYNNEI. The V end was cut by 4 bases, the J end by 8 bases, with 9 bases between. The CDR3 spells CASSGFSYEQFF. CDR3 bases: TGTGCCAGCAGTGGATTTAGTTATGAGCAGTTCTTC.

This sequence joins TRBV30 and TRBJ2-5; TRBD2 might be the D (7 bases). The length of the CDR3 is 13 residues. The germline V gene has CDR1 GTSNPN and CDR2 SVGIG (reference sequence). V was cut by 5 bases and J by 5 bases, with 15 bases left in between. In DNA, the CDR3 is TGTGCCTGGGGGATGGGGGGGCTGGAGACCCAGTACTTC. It yields the protein CAWGMGGLETQYF.

This chain connects TRBV30 to TRBJ2-5, with TRBD1 matching 10 bases. The germline V gene has CDR1 GTSNPN and CDR2 SVGIG (reference sequence). Germline trimming cut 1 base from V and 2 bases from J; bases unmatched to any gene: 7. The CDR3 length is 16 residues. The DNA of the CDR3 is TGTGCCTGGAGTGATGGATCGGGACAGGGGCAAGAGACCCAGTACTTC. Translating it yields CAWSDGSGQGQETQYF.

The genes are TRBV6-1 and TRBJ2-5, with 11 bases that match TRBD2. The V gene's germline CDR1 is MNHNS and CDR2 SASEGT. V lost 1 base to trimming and J lost 0 bases; unmatched junction nucleotides: 4. The CDR3 extends over 17 amino acids. In DNA, the CDR3 is TGTGCCAGCAGTGAAGACCCTAGCGGGGGGCACCAAGAGACCCAGTACTTC. It translates to CASSEDPSGGHQETQYF.

This clone has more than one count but fewer than ten. The gene calls are TRBV19 and TRBJ1-5, with TRBD1 as a possible D gene (5 bases). Trimming removed 9 bases from V and 0 bases from J, with 9 bases in between. CDR3 length: 13 residues. Germline CDR1 reads LNHDA; CDR2 reads SQIVND (reference sequence). This chain's CDR3 is CASRDYSNQPQHF. CDR3 DNA: TGTGCCAGCAGGGATTATAGCAATCAGCCCCAGCATTTT. Complete variable domain (other parts from reference TRBV19 and TRBJ1-5): DGGITQSPKYLFRKEGQNVTLSCEQNLNHDAMYWYRQDPGQGLRLIYYSQIVNDFQKGDIAEGYSVSREKKESFPLTVTSAQKNPTAFYLCASRDYSNQPQHFGDGTRLSIL.

The chain has TRBV7-6 and TRBJ2-6; D is uncertain. CDR3 length: 16 residues. Germline CDR1 and CDR2: SGHVS and FNYEAQ. Trimming removed 1 base from V and 1 base from J, with 8 bases in between. DNA of the CDR3: TGTGCCAGCAGCTTAGGTTCCGGGTCTGGGGCCAACGTCCTGACTTTC. Protein: CASSLGSGSGANVLTF.

The genes are TRBV6-5 and TRBJ2-1, with 7 bases lining up with TRBD2. V was clipped by 0 bases and J by 7 bases; unmatched bases: 6. The CDR3 totals 15 residues. Germline V gene lookup returns CDR1 MNHEY and CDR2 SVGAGI. The CDR3 here is CASSYSGGRGNEQFF. The CDR3 DNA reads as TGTGCCAGCAGTTACTCGGGCGGGAGAGGGAATGAGCAGTTCTTC.

The J gene is TRBJ2-1, the V gene TRBV29-1; 9 bases fit TRBD2. The length of the CDR3 is 17 residues. Germline V gives CDR1 SQVTM, CDR2 ANQGSEA. CDR3 in DNA: TGCCGCGCCGTGGGTGGTTTGGGCGGGGGGGGAAGCAATGAGCAGTTCTTC. Encoded protein: CRAVGGLGGGGSNEQFF.

The chain employs TRBV3-1 (or the pseudogene TRBV3-2) and TRBJ1-1; 10 nucleotides align to TRBD1. V dropped 1 base and J dropped 12; count of bases not matched to a gene: 2. Germline V CDR1 and CDR2: LGHDT, YNNKEL (reference sequence). The CDR3 consists of 12 residues. Here the CDR3 reads CASSQGTGGSFF. Written as DNA, the CDR3 is TGTGCCAGCAGCCAAGGGACAGGGGGGTCTTTCTTT.

The chain carries TRBV7-2 and TRBJ2-5; perhaps TRBD2 as D (7 bases). V lost 1 base and J lost 5, with 20 bases in between. Germline V CDR1 and CDR2: SGHTA, FQGNSA. CDR3 length equals 17 residues. The CDR3 DNA reads as TGTGCCAGCAGCTTAGTAGGGGGGGGCTCTAGCGTGGAGACCCAGTACTTC. It specifies CASSLVGGGSSVETQYF.

This chain connects TRBV27 to TRBJ2-3, with D perhaps TRBD1 (6 bases). The V and J ends lost 6 bases and 1 base respectively, with 17 bases between them. Germline CDR1 reads MNHEY; CDR2 reads SMNVEV (reference sequence). CDR3 length: 16 residues. The DNA for the CDR3 is TGTGCCAGCAGCAGTTCCCCTGGACAGCGCACAGATACGCAGTATTTT. It yields the protein CASSSSPGQRTDTQYF.

A single count supports this clone. V gene TRBV6-2 or TRBV6-3 combines with J gene TRBJ2-2; 9 nucleotides agree with TRBD2. This CDR3 has 18 amino acids. V shed 3 bases and J 4 bases; nucleotides not matched to a gene: 12. The V gene's germline CDR1 is MNHEY and CDR2 SVGEGT. The CDR3 is CASSYNFEAGGPTGELFF. In DNA, the CDR3 is TGTGCCAGCAGTTATAATTTTGAGGCGGGAGGGCCCACCGGGGAGCTGTTTTTT.

The chain recombines TRBV19 with TRBJ2-7; 7 positions match TRBD2. Germline-derived CDR1 and CDR2 are LNHDA and SQIVND (reference sequence). The length of the CDR3 is 13 residues. CDR3 nucleotide sequence: TGTGCAGCAGCAAGGGACTACTCCTACGAGCAGTACTTC. This translates into CAAARDYSYEQYF.

The rearrangement joins TRBV2 to TRBJ1-1; 7 bases agree with TRBD1. CDR1 and CDR2 (germline): SNHLY, FYNNEI. Unmatched junction bases numbered 11, after V lost 3 bases and J lost 4 bases. This CDR3 region has 16 residues. This chain's CDR3 is CASSDPIDRAFTEAFF. The CDR3 coding sequence is TGTGCCAGCAGTGACCCAATAGACAGGGCATTCACTGAAGCTTTCTTT.

This clone occurred a few times. The chain joins TRBV2 to TRBJ2-1, with a possible D match to TRBD2 (6 bases). The CDR3 is made up of 16 amino acids. Germline V gives CDR1 SNHLY, CDR2 FYNNEI. Trimming pared 8 bases from V and 3 bases from J, leaving 20 bases between. The CDR3 coding sequence is TGTGCCAGCGGGGAAAAGGGGCGGGGTCTCTACAATGAGCAGTTCTTC. Translated: CASGEKGRGLYNEQFF. Full variable domain (rest looked up from reference TRBV2 and TRBJ2-1): EPEVTQTPSHQVTQMGQEVILRCVPISNHLYFYWYRQILGQKVEFLVSFYNNEISEKSEIFDDQFSVERPDGSNFTLKIRSTKLEDSAMYFCASGEKGRGLYNEQFFGPGTRLTVL.

This rearrangement joins TRBV30 to TRBJ1-5; 9 nucleotides agree with TRBD1. The V segment lost 2 bases and the J segment 10 bases; nucleotides outside the gene matches: 9. This CDR3 contains 14 residues. Germline CDR1 reads GTSNPN; CDR2 reads SVGIG (reference sequence). CDR3 region: CAWSNPGTGPPQHF. The DNA for the CDR3 is TGTGCCTGGAGTAACCCCGGGACAGGGCCTCCCCAGCATTTT. Complete variable domain (other parts from reference TRBV30 and TRBJ1-5): SQTIHQWPATLVQPVGSPLSLECTVEGTSNPNLYWYRQAAGRGLQLLFYSVGIGQISSEVPQNLSASRPQDRQFILSSKKLLLSDSGFYLCAWSNPGTGPPQHFGDGTRLSIL.

The chain joins TRBV2 to TRBJ2-5; 11 bases are shared with TRBD1. The CDR3 loop spans 16 amino acids. J lost 5 bases, V lost 7 bases, and 12 bases had no gene match. Germline loops: CDR1 SNHLY, CDR2 FYNNEI. CDR3 coding DNA: TGTGCCAGCAATAAGGGTAGGACAGGGGGCCAGGAGACCCAGTACTTC. Translation: CASNKGRTGGQETQYF.

Worth noting for this clone: A read error may account for a junction end that differs from germline. The V call is TRBV7-7, the J call TRBJ2-5; 8 nucleotides match TRBD2. This CDR3 has 15 residues. CDR1 and CDR2 (germline): SSHAT, FNYEAQ (reference sequence). This CDR3 reads CASSFGRGLGETQYF. The DNA of the CDR3 is TGTGCTAGCAGCTTCGGGAGGGGGTTAGGAGAGACCCAGTACTTC.

V is TRBV6-4 and J is TRBJ1-5; 8 bases match TRBD1. Germline CDR1 and CDR2: MRHNA and SNTAGT. CDR3 length equals 14 residues. V was pared by 3 bases and J by 5 bases, with 3 bases of the junction left unmatched. CDR3 DNA sequence: TGTGCCAGCAGTGAAACAGGGGGTGATCAGCCCCAGCATTTT. Translation: CASSETGGDQPQHF.

The J gene is TRBJ1-2, the V gene TRBV2; D unresolved. The CDR3 extends over 14 amino acids. Trimming removed 11 bases from V and 2 bases from J, with 18 bases in between. Germline assignment: CDR1 SNHLY and CDR2 FYNNEI. Here the CDR3 DNA reads TGTGCCGGAAGACTGCTGACCGCAAACTATGGCTACACCTTC. Its translation is CAGRLLTANYGYTF.

This clone was counted once. The rearrangement uses TRBV6-5 and TRBJ1-2, with 7 bases identical to TRBD1. CDR1 and CDR2 (germline): MNHEY, SVGAGI. J lost 9 bases, V lost 7 bases, and 14 bases had no gene match. The CDR3 length is 14 residues. Here the CDR3 reads CASTFGQAYQSYTF. CDR3 DNA sequence: TGTGCCAGCACTTTCGGACAGGCCTACCAAAGCTACACCTTC.

The V gene is TRBV30, the J gene TRBJ2-1, with 11 positions matching TRBD2. CDR3 size: 15 residues. The germline V gene has CDR1 GTSNPN and CDR2 SVGIG (reference sequence). J was trimmed by 8 bases and V by 0 bases; bases with no gene match: 6. The CDR3 loop is CAWSVGASGGHEQFF. In DNA form, the CDR3 reads TGTGCCTGGAGTGTAGGGGCTAGCGGGGGGCATGAGCAGTTCTTC. Drawing the rest from reference TRBV30 and TRBJ2-1, the complete variable domain is SQTIHQWPATLVQPVGSPLSLECTVEGTSNPNLYWYRQAAGRGLQLLFYSVGIGQISSEVPQNLSASRPQDRQFILSSKKLLLSDSGFYLCAWSVGASGGHEQFFGPGTRLTVL.

In this sample, this clone turned up many times. The chain joins TRBV6-5 to TRBJ2-7; D is undetermined. Trimming left V 6 bases short and J 3 bases short, with 12 bases between. CDR3 size: 13 residues. Germline V gene lookup returns CDR1 MNHEY and CDR2 SVGAGI. The CDR3 protein is CASRTTWSYEQYF. The CDR3 DNA is TGTGCCAGCAGAACCACCTGGAGCTACGAGCAGTACTTC.

The chain has TRBV6-2 or TRBV6-3 and TRBJ2-7, with D possibly being TRBD1 (5 bases). Germline V gives CDR1 MNHEY, CDR2 SVGEGT. V lost 5 bases and J lost 4, with 9 bases in between. The CDR3 extends over 12 amino acids. The CDR3: CASSQGVYEQYV. CDR3 DNA sequence: TGTGCCAGCAGTCAAGGGGTTTACGAGCAGTACGTC.

The chain combines TRBV11-2 with TRBJ1-4, with D tentatively TRBD1 (5 bases). V lost 0 bases and J 9 bases, leaving 17 bases between the germline ends. There are 16 residues in the CDR3. Germline CDR1 SGHAT, CDR2 FQNNGV. CDR3 protein: CASSLDRMGQYQKLFF. CDR3 in DNA: TGTGCCAGCAGCTTAGATCGGATGGGGCAGTACCAAAAACTGTTTTTT. Filled out from reference TRBV11-2 and TRBJ1-4, the complete variable domain reads EAGVAQSPRYKIIEKRQSVAFWCNPISGHATLYWYQQILGQGPKLLIQFQNNGVVDDSQLPKDRFSAERLKGVDSTLKIQPAKLEDSAVYLCASSLDRMGQYQKLFFGSGTQLSVL.

A few counts support this clone. The chain employs TRBV6-1 and TRBJ2-5, with 7 bases lining up with TRBD1. Germline-derived CDR1 and CDR2 are MNHNS and SASEGT. V dropped 1 base and J dropped 5; count of bases not matched to a gene: 10. The CDR3 is 16 residues long. CDR3 nucleotide sequence: TGTGCCAGCAGTGAAGAGGGGGCGGTTACGGGGGAGACCCAGTACTTC. Amino acids: CASSEEGAVTGETQYF.

The V call is TRBV7-8, the J call TRBJ2-1; 9 bases fit TRBD2. V dropped 5 bases and J dropped 1; count of bases not matched to a gene: 3. Germline V lookup: CDR1 SGHVS, CDR2 FQNEAQ. The CDR3 length is 15 residues. The CDR3 here is CASSPSGKSYNEQFF. In DNA form, the CDR3 reads TGTGCCAGCAGCCCTAGCGGGAAGTCCTACAATGAGCAGTTCTTC.